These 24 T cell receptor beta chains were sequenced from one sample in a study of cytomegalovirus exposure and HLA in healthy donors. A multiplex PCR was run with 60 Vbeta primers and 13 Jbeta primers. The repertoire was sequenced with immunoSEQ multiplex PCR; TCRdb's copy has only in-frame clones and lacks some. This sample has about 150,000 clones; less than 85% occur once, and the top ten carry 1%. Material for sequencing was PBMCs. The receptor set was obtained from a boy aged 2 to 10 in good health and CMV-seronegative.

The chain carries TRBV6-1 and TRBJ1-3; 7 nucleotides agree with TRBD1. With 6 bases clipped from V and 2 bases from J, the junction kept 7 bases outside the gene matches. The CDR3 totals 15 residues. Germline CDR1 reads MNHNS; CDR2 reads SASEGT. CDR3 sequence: CASSRQGPTGNTIYF. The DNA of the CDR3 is TGTGCCAGCAGCCGACAGGGCCCTACTGGAAACACCATATATTTT.

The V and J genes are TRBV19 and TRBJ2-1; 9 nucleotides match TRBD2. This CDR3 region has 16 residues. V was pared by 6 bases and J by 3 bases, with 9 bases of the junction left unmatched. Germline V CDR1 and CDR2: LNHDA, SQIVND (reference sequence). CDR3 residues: CASRLASGAFYNEQFF. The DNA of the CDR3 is TGTGCCAGTAGGTTGGCTAGCGGGGCGTTCTACAATGAGCAGTTCTTC.

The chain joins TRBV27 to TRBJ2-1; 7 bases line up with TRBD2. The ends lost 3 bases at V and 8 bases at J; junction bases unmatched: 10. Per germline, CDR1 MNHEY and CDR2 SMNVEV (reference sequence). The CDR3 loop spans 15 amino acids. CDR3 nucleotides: TGTGCCAGCAGTTTGGCAGGCGGGAGAAAGGATGAGCAGTTCTTC. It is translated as CASSLAGGRKDEQFF.

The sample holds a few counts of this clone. The CDR3 reads CASREGTSYEQYF. The CDR3 bases are TGTGCCAGCAGGGAGGGTACATCCTACGAGCAGTACTTC. The rearrangement joins TRBV2 to TRBJ2-7; tentative D call: TRBD2 (6 bases). The CDR3 runs to 13 residues. V lost 6 bases, J lost 1 base, and 10 bases lay in between. Germline assignment: CDR1 SNHLY and CDR2 FYNNEI.

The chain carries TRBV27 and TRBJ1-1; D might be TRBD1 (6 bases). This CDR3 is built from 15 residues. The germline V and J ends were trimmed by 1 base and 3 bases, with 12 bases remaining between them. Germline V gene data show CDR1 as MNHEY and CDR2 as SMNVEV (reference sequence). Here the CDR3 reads CASSLWAGAYTEAFF. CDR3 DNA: TGTGCCAGCAGTTTATGGGCAGGGGCGTACACTGAAGCTTTCTTT.

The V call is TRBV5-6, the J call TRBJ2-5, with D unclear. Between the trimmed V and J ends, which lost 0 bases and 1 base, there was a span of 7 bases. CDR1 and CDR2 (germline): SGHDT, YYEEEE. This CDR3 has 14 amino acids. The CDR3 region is CASSLVDAQETQYF. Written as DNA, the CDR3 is TGTGCCAGCAGCTTGGTAGATGCCCAAGAGACCCAGTACTTC.

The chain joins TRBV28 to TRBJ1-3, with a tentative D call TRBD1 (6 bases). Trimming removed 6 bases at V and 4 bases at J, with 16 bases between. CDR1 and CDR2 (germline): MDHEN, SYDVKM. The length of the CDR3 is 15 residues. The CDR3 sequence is CASSPNYRVGNTIYF. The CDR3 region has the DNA TGTGCCAGCAGCCCAAACTACAGGGTCGGAAACACCATATATTTT.

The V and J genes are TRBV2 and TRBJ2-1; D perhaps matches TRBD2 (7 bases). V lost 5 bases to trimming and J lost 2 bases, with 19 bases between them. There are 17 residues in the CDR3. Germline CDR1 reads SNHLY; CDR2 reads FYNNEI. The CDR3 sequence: CASSPTDGGPTYNEQFF. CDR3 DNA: TGTGCCAGCAGTCCAACCGACGGGGGGCCCACCTACAATGAGCAGTTCTTC.

The CDR3 region is CASTPSGGYNEQFF. For the CDR3, the DNA is TGTGCCAGCACCCCTAGCGGGGGTTACAATGAGCAGTTCTTC. This sequence joins TRBV6-5 and TRBJ2-1; TRBD2 aligns across 10 bases. Germline-derived CDR1 and CDR2 are MNHEY and SVGAGI. J gave up 4 bases and V 7 bases, and 4 bases lay outside the gene matches. The CDR3 has 14 amino acids.

The CDR3 here is CASSLQGQGYEKLFF. CDR3 DNA: TGTGCCAGCAGCTTACAGGGACAAGGATACGAAAAACTGTTTTTT. The chain uses TRBV7-9 and TRBJ1-4; tentative D call: TRBD1 (6 bases). Germline V gene lookup returns CDR1 SEHNR and CDR2 FQNEAQ (reference sequence). The CDR3 extends over 15 amino acids. V lost 2 bases to trimming and J lost 8 bases, with 15 bases between them.

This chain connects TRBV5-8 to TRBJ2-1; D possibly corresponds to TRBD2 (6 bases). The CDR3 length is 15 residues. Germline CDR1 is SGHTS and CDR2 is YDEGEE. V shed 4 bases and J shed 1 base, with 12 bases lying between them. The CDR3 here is CASSLDGSSYNEQFF. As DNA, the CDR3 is TGTGCCAGCAGCCTAGACGGGAGTTCCTACAATGAGCAGTTCTTC.

CDR3: CASSLAKPGEISYEQYV. CDR3 sequence (DNA): TGTGCCAGCAGCTTGGCCAAGCCAGGGGAGATCTCCTACGAGCAGTACGTC. The genes are TRBV5-6 and TRBJ2-7; possible D gene TRBD1, 6 bases. CDR1 and CDR2 from the germline V gene are SGHDT and YYEEEE. The V end lost 0 bases, the J end lost 0 bases, and 16 bases lay between the germline ends. The CDR3 covers 17 residues.

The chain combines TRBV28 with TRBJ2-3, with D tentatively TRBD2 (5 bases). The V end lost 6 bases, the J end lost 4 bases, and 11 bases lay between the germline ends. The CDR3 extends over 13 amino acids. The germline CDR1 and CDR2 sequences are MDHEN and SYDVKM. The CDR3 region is CASRRAGADTQYF. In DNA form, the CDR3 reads TGTGCCAGCAGGAGGGCCGGGGCAGATACGCAGTATTTT.

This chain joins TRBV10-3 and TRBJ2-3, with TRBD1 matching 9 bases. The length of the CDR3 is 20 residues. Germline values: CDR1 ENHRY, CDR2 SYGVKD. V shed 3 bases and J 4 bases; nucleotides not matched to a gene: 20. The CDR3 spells CAISDKVHLKGTGTSDTQYF. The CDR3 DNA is TGTGCCATCAGTGATAAGGTTCACCTTAAAGGGACAGGGACTTCAGATACGCAGTATTTT.

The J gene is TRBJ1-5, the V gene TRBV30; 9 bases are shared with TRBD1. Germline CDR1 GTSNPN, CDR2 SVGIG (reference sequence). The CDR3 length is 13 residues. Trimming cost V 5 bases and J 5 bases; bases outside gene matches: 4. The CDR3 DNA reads TGTGCCTGGGGACAGGGGTATGATCAGCCCCAGCATTTT. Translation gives CAWGQGYDQPQHF.

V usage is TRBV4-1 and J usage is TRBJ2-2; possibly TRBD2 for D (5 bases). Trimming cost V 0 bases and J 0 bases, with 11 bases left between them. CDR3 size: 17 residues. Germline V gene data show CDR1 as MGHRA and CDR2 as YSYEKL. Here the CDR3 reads CASSQDLRRSNTGELFF. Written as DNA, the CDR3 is TGCGCCAGCAGCCAAGATTTAAGGAGGTCGAACACCGGGGAGCTGTTTTTT.

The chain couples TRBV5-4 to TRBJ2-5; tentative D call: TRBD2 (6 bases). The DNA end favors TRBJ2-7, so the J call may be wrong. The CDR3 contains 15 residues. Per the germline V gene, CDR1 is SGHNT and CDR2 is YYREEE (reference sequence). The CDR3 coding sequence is TGTGCCAGCAGCCAAAAGGGTTTAGCGGTCTACGAGCAGTACTTC. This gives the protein CASSQKGLAVYEQYF.

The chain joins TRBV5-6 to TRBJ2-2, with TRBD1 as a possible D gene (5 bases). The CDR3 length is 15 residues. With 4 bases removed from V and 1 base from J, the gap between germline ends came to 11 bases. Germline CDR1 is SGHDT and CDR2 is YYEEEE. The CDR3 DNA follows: TGTGCCAGCAGCCGGAGCGACAGGAACACCGGGGAGCTGTTTTTT. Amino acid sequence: CASSRSDRNTGELFF. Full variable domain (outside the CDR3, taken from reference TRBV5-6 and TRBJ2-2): DAGVTQSPTHLIKTRGQQVTLRCSPKSGHDTVSWYQQALGQGPQFIFQYYEEEERQRGNFPDRFSGHQFPNYSSELNVNALLLGDSALYLCASSRSDRNTGELFFGEGSRLTVL.

The CDR3 here is CASSPFNWETQYF. In nucleotides, the CDR3 is TGTGCCAGCAGTCCTTTTAACTGGGAGACCCAGTACTTC. This chain links TRBV6-1 with TRBJ2-5, with D unresolved. Germline values: CDR1 MNHNS, CDR2 SASEGT. V shed 5 bases and J shed 5 bases, with 12 bases lying between them. The CDR3 length is 13 residues.

The CDR3 here is CASSSRWDRFTGGQETQYF. Here the CDR3 DNA reads TGTGCCAGCAGCTCTCGGTGGGACAGGTTTACGGGGGGCCAAGAGACCCAGTACTTC. V is TRBV7-6 and J is TRBJ2-5; the D gene is possibly TRBD1 (8 bases). The CDR3 has 19 amino acids. Trimming shortened V by 4 bases and J by 1 base, and 25 bases separated the two germline ends. Per the germline V gene, CDR1 is SGHVS and CDR2 is FNYEAQ. Filled out from reference TRBV7-6 and TRBJ2-5, the complete variable domain reads GAGVSQSPRYKVTKRGQDVALRCDPISGHVSLYWYRQALGQGPEFLTYFNYEAQQDKSGLPNDRFSAERPEGSISTLTIQRTEQRDSAMYRCASSSRWDRFTGGQETQYFGPGTRLLVL.

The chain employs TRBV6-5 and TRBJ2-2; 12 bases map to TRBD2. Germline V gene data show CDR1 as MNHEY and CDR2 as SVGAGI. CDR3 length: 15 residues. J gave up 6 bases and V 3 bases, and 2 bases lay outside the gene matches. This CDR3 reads CASSYLAGGPGELFF. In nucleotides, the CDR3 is TGTGCCAGCAGTTATCTAGCGGGAGGGCCCGGGGAGCTGTTTTTT.

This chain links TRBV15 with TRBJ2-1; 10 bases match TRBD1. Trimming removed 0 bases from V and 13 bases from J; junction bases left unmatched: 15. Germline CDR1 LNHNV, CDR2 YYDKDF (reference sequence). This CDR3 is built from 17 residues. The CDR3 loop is CATSRESGTGVRPEQFF. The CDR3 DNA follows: TGTGCCACCAGCAGAGAATCCGGGACAGGGGTTCGTCCGGAACAGTTCTTC.

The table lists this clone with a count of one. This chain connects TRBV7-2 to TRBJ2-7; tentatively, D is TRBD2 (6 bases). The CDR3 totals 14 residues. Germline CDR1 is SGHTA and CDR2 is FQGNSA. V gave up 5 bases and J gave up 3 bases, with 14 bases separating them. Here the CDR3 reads CASSLGGKDYEQYF. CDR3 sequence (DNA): TGTGCCAGCAGCCTCGGAGGGAAGGACTACGAGCAGTACTTC.

The CDR3 sequence is CASSLETSGRNEQYF. CDR3 DNA sequence: TGTGCCAGCAGTTTGGAGACTAGCGGGAGGAACGAGCAGTACTTC. The gene calls are TRBV28 and TRBJ2-7; 13 bases agree with TRBD2. The trim removed 3 bases at V and 5 bases at J, leaving 4 bases unmatched. The CDR3 runs to 15 residues. The germline V gene has CDR1 MDHEN and CDR2 SYDVKM.